This T cell receptor (beta chain) was documented in a study of memory CD4+ T cells and cytomegalovirus serostatus. Some clones are missing from TCRdb's copy, which holds only in-frame ones; the method was immunoSEQ multiplex PCR. This sample carries under 65,000 clones, roughly 78% of them seen once, and the ten largest clones take about 0.7%. This clone was recorded only once. Single viable CD3+CD4+CD8-CD45RO+ cells were sorted as the memory CD4+ T cells. The ends were cut back, 5 bases at V and 0 bases at J, with 17 bases in the middle. This CDR3 is 17 amino acids long. Germline CDR1 reads MDHEN; CDR2 reads SYDVKM.

The chain employs TRBV28 and TRBJ2-1; maybe TRBD2 (6 bases). The TCR comes from an adult in good health and CMV-seronegative. The material sequenced was memory CD4+ T cells from blood. The chain's CDR3 is CASSKNRGLGSYNEQFF. The CDR3 coding sequence is TGTGCCAGCAGTAAGAACCGGGGACTGGGCTCCTACAATGAGCAGTTCTTC. Based on the CDR3 plus reference TRBV28 and TRBJ2-1, the full variable domain is DVKVTQSSRYLVKRTGEKVFLECVQDMDHENMFWYRQDPGLGLRLIYFSYDVKMKEKGDIPEGYSVSREKKERFSLILESASTNQTSMYLCASSKNRGLGSYNEQFFGPGTRLTVL.